This record concerns one T cell receptor (beta chain) sequence. This sample is drawn from a study of CD8 T cells in Susac syndrome. Reverse transcription used roughly 0.45 to 1 ug RNA and random hexamers. The TCR beta CDR3 was amplified by immunoSEQ multiplex PCR across 54 Vbeta, 13 Jbeta. TCRdb reprocessed the immunoSEQ multiplex PCR reads via MiXCR and lists one record per CDR3 protein. Among about 200,000 distinct CDR3 sequences listed, approximately 94% were seen once. The controls, all healthy donors, were matched for age and sex. Purification of the CD8+ and CD4+ T cells relied on negative isolation, and TEMRA cells underwent FACS enrichment. V lost 6 bases, J lost 7 bases, and 5 bases stayed unmatched. Germline V gene lookup returns CDR1 MDHEN and CDR2 SYDVKM. The CDR3 runs to 12 residues.

The receptor was isolated from a human donor in good health. The J gene is TRBJ1-2, the V gene TRBV28, with 7 bases that match TRBD1. Specimen: CD4+ T cells from PBMCs. The CDR3 is CASRQGSVGYTF. In nucleotides, the CDR3 is TGTGCCAGCAGACAGGGGTCGGTTGGCTACACCTTC.